What follows are 26 T cell receptor beta chains derived from one specimen sequenced in a study of response to subunit inactivated influenza vaccine. TCRdb recomputed calls from the RT-PCR reads with MiXCR, one row per CDR3 protein. The sample lists approximately 230,000 distinct CDR3 sequences, over 9% occurring once. Sequenced material: non-naive T cells sorted from PBMCs, taken less than 15 days before vaccination. Source of these receptors: a man between 45 and 60 years old who received an inactivated influenza vaccine.

This clonotype has just a few counts. The chain carries TRBV20-1 and TRBJ2-5, with D perhaps TRBD1 or TRBD2 (5 bases each). Germline lookup yields CDR1 DFQATT and CDR2 SNEGSKA (reference sequence). The CDR3 is 14 amino acids. V shed 0 bases and J shed 1 base, with 9 bases lying between them. CDR3 sequence reads: CSARDGGSQETQYF. Here the CDR3 DNA reads TGCAGTGCTAGAGATGGGGGATCCCAAGAGACCCAGTACTTC.

This clonotype appeared many times. V and J are TRBV6-5 and TRBJ2-3, with TRBD2 matching over 8 bases. J gave up 3 bases and V 4 bases, and 6 bases lay outside the gene matches. Germline-derived CDR1 and CDR2 are MNHEY and SVGAGI. The CDR3 has 15 amino acids. As DNA, the CDR3 is TGTGCCAGCAGTTCCCAAGCGGGGGCTACAGATACGCAGTATTTT. Residues: CASSSQAGATDTQYF.

This clonotype was found a few times. This chain uses TRBV2 with TRBJ2-7; 8 bases agree with TRBD2. Trimming took 8 bases from V and 1 from J; bases not matched to a gene: 4. CDR1 is SNHLY, CDR2 FYNNEI, per germline. The CDR3 is 13 amino acids. The CDR3 DNA reads TGTGCCAGCTTAGCGGGACAATCCTACGAGCAGTACTTC. Protein: CASLAGQSYEQYF.

This clonotype was detected only a few times. This chain uses TRBV6-2 or TRBV6-3 with TRBJ1-1; the D is unclear. The CDR3 loop spans 11 amino acids. Germline V gives CDR1 MNHEY, CDR2 SVGEGT. With 5 bases removed from V and 11 bases from J, the gap between germline ends came to 12 bases. CDR3 amino acids: CASSPGGRAFF. CDR3 DNA: TGTGCCAGCAGTCCGGGAGGTCGTGCTTTCTTT.

This clonotype was counted many times. V is TRBV20-1 and J is TRBJ1-2; D call uncertain. Germline CDR1 DFQATT, CDR2 SNEGSKA (reference sequence). V lost 0 bases and J 4 bases, leaving 15 bases between the germline ends. The CDR3 contains 15 residues. The CDR3 coding sequence is TGCAGTGCTAGAGATAAAGAGAAGATCCTCTATGGCTACACCTTC. This codes for CSARDKEKILYGYTF.

This chain uses TRBV6-1 with TRBJ1-1; TRBD1 matches 10 bases. This CDR3 comprises 13 residues. The V gene end was trimmed by 6 bases and the J gene end by 6 bases; junction bases not matched to a gene: 4. Germline V lookup: CDR1 MNHNS, CDR2 SASEGT. CDR3 nucleotide sequence: TGTGCCAGCAGAAGGACAGGGGGGTCTGAAGCTTTCTTT. Amino acid sequence: CASRRTGGSEAFF.

A remark on this clonotype: The conserved phenylalanine or tryptophan is not found at the CDR3 terminus, so this likely reflects a read error. The rearrangement uses TRBV3-1 and TRBJ2-7; no reliable D call. The CDR3 loop spans 13 amino acids. Trimming cost V 0 bases and J 3 bases, with 6 bases left between them. The germline V gene encodes CDR1 LGHDT and CDR2 YNNKEL (reference sequence). The CDR3 protein is CASSQDYRYEQYL. The CDR3 region has the DNA TGTGCCAGCAGCCAAGATTACCGCTACGAGCAGTACTTA.

This clonotype has only a few counts. This chain connects TRBV7-2 to TRBJ2-1; no clear D. CDR1 and CDR2 from the germline V gene are SGHTA and FQGNSA. This CDR3 has 15 amino acids. Trimming shortened V by 5 bases and J by 9 bases, and 20 bases separated the two germline ends. The CDR3 nucleotides read TGTGCCAGCAGCCCCACCCAGATTCGTGGTGGTGAGCAGTTCTTC. As protein: CASSPTQIRGGEQFF.

The V gene is TRBV4-3, the J gene TRBJ1-2, with D maybe TRBD1 (6 bases). Germline CDR1 reads LGHNA; CDR2 reads YSLEER. V gave up 3 bases and J gave up 10 bases, with 12 bases separating them. This CDR3 comprises 12 residues. This chain's CDR3 is CASSHYREAYTF. CDR3 in DNA: TGCGCCAGCAGCCACTACAGGGAGGCCTACACCTTC.

This chain joins TRBV9 and TRBJ1-3; D is ambiguous. Trimming stripped 1 base from V and 0 bases from J, with 5 bases between. The V gene's germline CDR1 is SGDLS and CDR2 YYNGEE. The CDR3 totals 14 residues. The CDR3 DNA is TGTGCCAGCAGCGTAAGTCCCTCTGGAAACACCATATATTTT. Its protein is CASSVSPSGNTIYF.

This clonotype is a singleton in its sample. The chain uses TRBV6-2 or TRBV6-3 and TRBJ1-1; D not resolved. Germline CDR1 MNHEY, CDR2 SVGEGT. The CDR3 totals 14 residues. Trimming removed 0 bases at V and 5 bases at J, with 10 bases between. CDR3 nucleotides: TGTGCCAGCAGTTACTCGATACCGGGGACTGAAGCTTTCTTT. The encoded protein is CASSYSIPGTEAFF.

This clonotype was seen a handful of times. V and J are TRBV6-1 and TRBJ1-2; D possibly corresponds to TRBD1 (6 bases). This CDR3 is built from 14 residues. Germline V gives CDR1 MNHNS, CDR2 SASEGT. Trimming shortened V by 6 bases and J by 1 base, and 12 bases separated the two germline ends. The CDR3 DNA reads TGTGCCAGCAGCCAGGGGAGGAATAACTATGGCTACACCTTC. Its protein is CASSQGRNNYGYTF.

The CDR3 DNA reads as TGTGCCAGCAGCCCGGGCCTGGGGATAGTCGGGGAGCTGTTTTTT. Translation gives CASSPGLGIVGELFF. The chain uses TRBV7-2 and TRBJ2-2; D unresolved. Trimming took off 5 bases at V and 7 bases at J, with 17 bases between the two ends. The germline CDR1 and CDR2 sequences are SGHTA and FQGNSA. The CDR3 contains 15 residues.

The sample holds many counts of this clonotype. This chain joins TRBV7-2 and TRBJ1-2; 8 bases map to TRBD1. The CDR3 has 13 residues. V was clipped by 1 base and J by 9 bases; unmatched bases: 4. Germline CDR1 reads SGHTA; CDR2 reads FQGNSA. CDR3 amino acids: CASSLVQGGSYTF. The DNA for the CDR3 is TGTGCCAGCAGCTTAGTACAGGGGGGGAGCTACACCTTC.

This clonotype was counted ten times or more. The rearrangement links TRBV29-1 to TRBJ2-2, with 12 bases that match TRBD1. Looked up from germline, CDR1 is SQVTM and CDR2 is ANQGSEA. With 6 bases clipped from V and 7 bases from J, the junction kept 9 bases outside the gene matches. This CDR3 is built from 15 residues. CDR3 nucleotides: TGCAGCGTAGATCCGGGACAGGGGGCGGTCGGGGAGCTGTTTTTT. Its translation is CSVDPGQGAVGELFF.

This CDR3 reads CASSLAPGRGQPQHF. CDR3 nucleotide sequence: TGTGCCAGCAGCTTAGCACCGGGGCGAGGTCAGCCCCAGCATTTT. The chain is built from TRBV7-2 and TRBJ1-5; a possible D gene is TRBD1 (5 bases). V dropped 0 bases and J dropped 6 bases, with 12 bases sitting between them. This CDR3 region has 15 residues. Germline CDR1 reads SGHTA; CDR2 reads FQGNSA. The full variable domain, in which reference TRBV7-2 and TRBJ1-5 provide the parts outside the CDR3, is GAGVSQSPSNKVTEKGKDVELRCDPISGHTALYWYRQSLGQGLEFLIYFQGNSAPDKSGLPSDRFSAERTGGSVSTLTIQRTQQEDSAVYLCASSLAPGRGQPQHFGDGTRLSIL.

This rearrangement joins TRBV4-1 to TRBJ1-4; possible D gene TRBD1, 6 bases. V was cut by 4 bases and J by 12 bases, with 21 bases left in between. The germline gives CDR1 MGHRA, CDR2 YSYEKL. The CDR3 sequence is 15 residues long. DNA of the CDR3: TGCGCCAGCAGCCCCGGACAGTTTTCTAATTCTCAACTGTTTTTT. Translation: CASSPGQFSNSQLFF.

The chain combines TRBV20-1 with TRBJ2-1; 9 bases are a match to TRBD2. Looked up from germline, CDR1 is DFQATT and CDR2 is SNEGSKA (reference sequence). Trimming at V came to 0 bases and at J to 0 bases, leaving 6 bases not matched to a gene. This CDR3 contains 17 residues. CDR3 DNA: TGCAGTGCTAGAGATCCGGGAGCGGGGGGCTCCTACAATGAGCAGTTCTTC. This codes for CSARDPGAGGSYNEQFF.

This clonotype appeared many times. The chain has TRBV20-1 and TRBJ2-7, with TRBD2 identical over 9 bases. The J segment lost 2 bases and the V segment lost 0 bases, leaving 5 bases of the junction unmatched. CDR1 DFQATT and CDR2 SNEGSKA come from the germline V gene (reference sequence). This CDR3 comprises 15 residues. CDR3: CSARDGVAGAYEQYF. The CDR3 DNA sequence: TGCAGTGCTAGAGATGGAGTAGCGGGGGCCTACGAGCAGTACTTC.

This clonotype was found a few times. The junction differs from germline at one of its ends, possibly a read error. The rearrangement joins TRBV28 to TRBJ1-5; the match to TRBD1 covers 7 bases. This CDR3 spans 14 amino acids. CDR1 and CDR2 (germline): MDHEN, SYDVKM. CDR3 amino acids: CAGRGQHSNQPQHF. For the CDR3, the DNA is TGTGCCGGCAGGGGACAGCATAGCAATCAGCCCCAGCATTTT.

This clonotype came up a few times. The V gene is TRBV5-5, the J gene TRBJ1-2; TRBD1 agrees at 7 bases. Unmatched junction bases numbered 6, after V lost 3 bases and J lost 7 bases. Germline-derived CDR1 and CDR2 are SGHKS and YYEKEE (reference sequence). This CDR3 contains 13 residues. The CDR3 region is CASSWRQGSGYTF. CDR3 in DNA: TGTGCCAGCAGCTGGCGACAGGGCTCTGGCTACACCTTC. Variable domain in full (rest from reference TRBV5-5 and TRBJ1-2): DAGVTQSPTHLIKTRGQQVTLRCSPISGHKSVSWYQQVLGQGPQFIFQYYEKEERGRGNFPDRFSARQFPNYSSELNVNALLLGDSALYLCASSWRQGSGYTFGSGTRLTVV.

This clonotype showed up just a few times. In DNA form, the CDR3 reads TGTGCCAGCAGCGTAGCTGCGGGATTGGGGGCCAAAAACATTCAGTACTTC. Translation: CASSVAAGLGAKNIQYF. The rearrangement uses TRBV9 and TRBJ2-4, with a weak D call TRBD2 (6 bases). CDR3 size: 17 residues. Deletions cut 0 bases from V and 1 base from J, with 14 bases between. CDR1 SGDLS and CDR2 YYNGEE come from the germline V gene.

This clonotype was observed a single time. The rearrangement links TRBV12-3 or TRBV12-4 to TRBJ2-1; the D gene is possibly TRBD2 (7 bases). The CDR3 length is 16 residues. V was clipped by 9 bases and J by 2 bases, with 20 bases between them. Written as DNA, the CDR3 is TGTGCCAGAAGTATAGGGCGGGGGCGTGCCTACAATGAGCAGTTCTTC. It specifies CARSIGRGRAYNEQFF.

This clonotype was observed at least ten times. V is TRBV6-5 and J is TRBJ2-7, with 9 positions matching TRBD1. The CDR3 loop spans 15 amino acids. Germline V lookup: CDR1 MNHEY, CDR2 SVGAGI. Trimming cost V 2 bases and J 2 bases; bases outside gene matches: 4. The CDR3 bases are TGTGCCAGCAGTTACGGTGGACAGGGGACCTACGAGCAGTACTTC. Its translation is CASSYGGQGTYEQYF.

The rearrangement links TRBV20-1 to TRBJ2-5; D is ambiguous. Trimming took 5 bases from V and 9 from J, leaving 16 bases between them. This CDR3 has 12 residues. Germline CDR1 DFQATT, CDR2 SNEGSKA (reference sequence). The CDR3 bases are TGCAGTGCTTACGTCGCTAGGGCGTCCCAGTACTTC. Encoded protein: CSAYVARASQYF.

This clonotype showed up many times. V and J are TRBV12-3 or TRBV12-4 and TRBJ1-1, with unresolved D. This CDR3 has 14 residues. Trimming took off 6 bases at V and 8 bases at J, with 19 bases between the two ends. The CDR3 is CASRSSGEGLEAFF. The DNA of the CDR3 is TGTGCCAGCAGGTCCTCCGGGGAGGGCCTCGAAGCTTTCTTT.